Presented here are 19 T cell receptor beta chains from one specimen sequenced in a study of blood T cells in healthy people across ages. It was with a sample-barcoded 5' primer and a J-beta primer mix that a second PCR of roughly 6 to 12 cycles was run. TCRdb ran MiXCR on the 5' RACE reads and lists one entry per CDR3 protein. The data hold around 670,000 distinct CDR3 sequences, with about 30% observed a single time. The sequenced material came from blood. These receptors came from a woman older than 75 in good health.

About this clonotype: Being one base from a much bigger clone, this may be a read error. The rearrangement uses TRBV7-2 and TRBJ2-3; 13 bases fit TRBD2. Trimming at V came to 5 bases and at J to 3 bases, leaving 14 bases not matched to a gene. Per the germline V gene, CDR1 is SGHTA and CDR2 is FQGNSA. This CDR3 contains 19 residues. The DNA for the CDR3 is TGTGCCAGCAGCCATGGGCTGGGACTAGCGGGGAGTCGAACAGATACGCAGTATTTT. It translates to CASSHGLGLAGSRTDTQYF. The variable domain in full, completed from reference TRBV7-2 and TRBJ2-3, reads GAGVSQSPSNKVTEKGKDVELRCDPISGHTALYWYRQSLGQGLEFLIYFQGNSAPDKSGLPSDRFSAERTGGSVSTLTIQRTQQEDSAVYLCASSHGLGLAGSRTDTQYFGPGTRLTVL.

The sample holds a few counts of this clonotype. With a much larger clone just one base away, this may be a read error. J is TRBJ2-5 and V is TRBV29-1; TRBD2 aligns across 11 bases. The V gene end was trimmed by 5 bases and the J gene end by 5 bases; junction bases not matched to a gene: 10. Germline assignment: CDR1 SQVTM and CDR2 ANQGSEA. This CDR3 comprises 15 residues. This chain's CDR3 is CSVSRSGGAGETQYF. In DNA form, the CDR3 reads TGCAGCGTTAGTCGTAGCGGGGGGGCCGGGGAGACCCAGTACTTC.

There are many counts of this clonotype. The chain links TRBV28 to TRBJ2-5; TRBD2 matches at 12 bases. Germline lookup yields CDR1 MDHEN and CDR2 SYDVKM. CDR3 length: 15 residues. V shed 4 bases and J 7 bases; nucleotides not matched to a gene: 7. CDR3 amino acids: CASSSRTSGVGTQYF. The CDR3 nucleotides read TGTGCCAGCAGTTCCCGGACTAGCGGGGTTGGGACCCAGTACTTC.

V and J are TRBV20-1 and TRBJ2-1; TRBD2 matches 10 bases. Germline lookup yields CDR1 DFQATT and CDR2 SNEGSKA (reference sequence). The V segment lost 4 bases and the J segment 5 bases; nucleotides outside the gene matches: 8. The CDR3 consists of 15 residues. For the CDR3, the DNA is TGCAGTGCTATGCCTAGCGGGAGCGGGCACAATGAGCAGTTCTTC. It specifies CSAMPSGSGHNEQFF.

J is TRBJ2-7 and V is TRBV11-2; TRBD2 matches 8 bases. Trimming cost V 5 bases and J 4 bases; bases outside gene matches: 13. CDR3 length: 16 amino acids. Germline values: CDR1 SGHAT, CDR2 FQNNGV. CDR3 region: CASSRSGSGSRYEQYF. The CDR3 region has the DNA TGTGCCAGCAGCCGGAGTGGGAGCGGGAGTCGGTACGAGCAGTACTTC.

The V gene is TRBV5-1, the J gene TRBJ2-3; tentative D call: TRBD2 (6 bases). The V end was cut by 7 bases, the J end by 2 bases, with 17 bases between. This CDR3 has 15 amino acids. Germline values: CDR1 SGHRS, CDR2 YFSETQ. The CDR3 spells CASFTGLDTTDTQYF. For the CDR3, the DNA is TGCGCCAGCTTCACGGGACTTGACACCACAGATACGCAGTATTTT.

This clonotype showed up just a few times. The CDR3 loop reads CASSPAGGLYEQYF. The DNA for the CDR3 is TGTGCCAGCAGCCCTGCTGGGGGGCTCTATGAGCAGTACTTC. This sequence joins TRBV11-2 and TRBJ2-7, with D possibly being TRBD1 or TRBD2 (6 bases each). Germline V gene lookup returns CDR1 SGHAT and CDR2 FQNNGV. The ends were cut back, 5 bases at V and 7 bases at J, with 18 bases in the middle. The length of the CDR3 is 14 residues. The whole variable domain, filled in from reference TRBV11-2 and TRBJ2-7, reads EAGVAQSPRYKIIEKRQSVAFWCNPISGHATLYWYQQILGQGPKLLIQFQNNGVVDDSQLPKDRFSAERLKGVDSTLKIQPAKLEDSAVYLCASSPAGGLYEQYFGPGTRLTVT.

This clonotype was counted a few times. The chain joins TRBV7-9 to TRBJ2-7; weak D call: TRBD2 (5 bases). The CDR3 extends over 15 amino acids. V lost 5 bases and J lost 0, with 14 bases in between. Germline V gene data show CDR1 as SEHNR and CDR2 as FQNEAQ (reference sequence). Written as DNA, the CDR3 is TGTGCCAGCAGCCCGAGGGCCGGGTCCTCCTACGAGCAGTACTTC. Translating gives CASSPRAGSSYEQYF.

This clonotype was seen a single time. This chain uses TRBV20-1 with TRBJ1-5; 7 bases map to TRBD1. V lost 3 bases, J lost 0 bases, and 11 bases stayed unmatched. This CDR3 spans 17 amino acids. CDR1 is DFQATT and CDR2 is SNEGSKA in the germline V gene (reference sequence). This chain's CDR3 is CSASRGSGLYSNQPQHF. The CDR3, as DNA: TGCAGTGCTAGCAGGGGGTCTGGACTTTATAGCAATCAGCCCCAGCATTTT.

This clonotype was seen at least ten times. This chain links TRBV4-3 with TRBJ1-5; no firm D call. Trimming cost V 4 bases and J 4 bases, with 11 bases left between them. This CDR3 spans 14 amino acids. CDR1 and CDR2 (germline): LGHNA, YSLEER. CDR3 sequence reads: CASSPRPGNQPQHF. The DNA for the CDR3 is TGCGCCAGCAGCCCGAGACCTGGGAATCAGCCCCAGCATTTT.

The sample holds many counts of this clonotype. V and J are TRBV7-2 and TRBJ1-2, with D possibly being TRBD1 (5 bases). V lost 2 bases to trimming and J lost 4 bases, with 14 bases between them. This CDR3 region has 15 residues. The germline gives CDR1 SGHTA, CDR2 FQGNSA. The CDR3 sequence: CASSLKGPGLYGYTF. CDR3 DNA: TGTGCCAGCAGCTTAAAGGGGCCGGGGCTCTATGGCTACACCTTC. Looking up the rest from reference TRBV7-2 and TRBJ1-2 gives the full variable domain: GAGVSQSPSNKVTEKGKDVELRCDPISGHTALYWYRQSLGQGLEFLIYFQGNSAPDKSGLPSDRFSAERTGGSVSTLTIQRTQQEDSAVYLCASSLKGPGLYGYTFGSGTRLTVV.

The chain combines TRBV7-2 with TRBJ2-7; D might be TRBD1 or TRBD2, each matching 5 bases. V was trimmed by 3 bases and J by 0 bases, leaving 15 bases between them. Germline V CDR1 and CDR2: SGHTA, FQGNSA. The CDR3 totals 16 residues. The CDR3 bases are TGTGCCAGCAGCTTCACCGGGACGGTTGTCTCCTACGAGCAGTACTTC. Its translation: CASSFTGTVVSYEQYF. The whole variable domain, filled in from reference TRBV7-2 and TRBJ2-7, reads GAGVSQSPSNKVTEKGKDVELRCDPISGHTALYWYRQSLGQGLEFLIYFQGNSAPDKSGLPSDRFSAERTGGSVSTLTIQRTQQEDSAVYLCASSFTGTVVSYEQYFGPGTRLTVT.

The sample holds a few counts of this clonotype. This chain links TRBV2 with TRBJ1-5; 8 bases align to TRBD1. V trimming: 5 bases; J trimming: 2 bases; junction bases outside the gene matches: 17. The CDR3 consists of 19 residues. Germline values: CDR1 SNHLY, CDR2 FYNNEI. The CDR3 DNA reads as TGTGCCAGCAGTTCATTTATCCAGACAGGGGCATTGGGCAATCAGCCCCAGCATTTT. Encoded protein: CASSSFIQTGALGNQPQHF.

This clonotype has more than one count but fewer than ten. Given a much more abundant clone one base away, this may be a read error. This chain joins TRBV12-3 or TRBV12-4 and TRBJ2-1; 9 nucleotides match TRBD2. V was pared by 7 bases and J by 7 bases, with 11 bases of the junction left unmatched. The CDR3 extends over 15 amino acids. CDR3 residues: CASTYSGGWGNEQFF. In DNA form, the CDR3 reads TGTGCCAGCACGTACAGCGGGGGGTGGGGGAATGAGCAGTTCTTC.

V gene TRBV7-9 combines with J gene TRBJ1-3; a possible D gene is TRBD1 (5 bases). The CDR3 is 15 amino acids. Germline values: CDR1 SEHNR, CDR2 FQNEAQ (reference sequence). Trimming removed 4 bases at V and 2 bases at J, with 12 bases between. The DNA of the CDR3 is TGTGCCAGCAGCTCCCTCCGGGGGACTGGAAACACCATATATTTT. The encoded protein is CASSSLRGTGNTIYF.

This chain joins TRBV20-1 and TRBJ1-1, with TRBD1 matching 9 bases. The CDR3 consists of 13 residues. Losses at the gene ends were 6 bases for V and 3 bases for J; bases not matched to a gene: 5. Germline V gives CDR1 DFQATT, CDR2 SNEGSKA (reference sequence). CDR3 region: CSARTGVDTEAFF. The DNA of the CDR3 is TGCAGTGCCCGGACAGGGGTCGACACTGAAGCTTTCTTT.

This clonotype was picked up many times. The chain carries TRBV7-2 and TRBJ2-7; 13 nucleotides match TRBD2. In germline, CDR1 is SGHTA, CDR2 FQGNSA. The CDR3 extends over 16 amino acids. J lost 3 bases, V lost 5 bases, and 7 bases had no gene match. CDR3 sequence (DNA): TGTGCCAGCAGCCCGAGACTAGCGGGAGGAGTCTACGAGCAGTACTTC. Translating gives CASSPRLAGGVYEQYF.

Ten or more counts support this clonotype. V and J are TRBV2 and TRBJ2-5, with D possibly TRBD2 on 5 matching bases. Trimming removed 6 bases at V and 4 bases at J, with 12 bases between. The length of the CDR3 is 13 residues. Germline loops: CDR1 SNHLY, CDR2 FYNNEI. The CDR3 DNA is TGTGCCAGCAGCCCGAGGGTGTCAGAGACCCAGTACTTC. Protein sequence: CASSPRVSETQYF.

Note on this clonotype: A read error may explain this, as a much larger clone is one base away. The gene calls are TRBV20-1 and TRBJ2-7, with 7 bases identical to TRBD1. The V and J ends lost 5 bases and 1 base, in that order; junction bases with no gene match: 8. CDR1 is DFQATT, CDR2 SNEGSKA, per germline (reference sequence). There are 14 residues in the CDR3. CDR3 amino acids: CSAFRDSDSYEQYF. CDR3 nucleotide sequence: TGCAGTGCTTTCCGGGACAGTGATTCCTACGAGCAGTACTTC.